These 6 T cell receptor beta chains were all obtained from the same sample, sequenced in a study of shared clonotypes between healthy human individuals. Libraries were prepared by immunoSEQ multiplex PCR; TCRdb keeps only in-frame clonotypes and omits some of them. The sample consists of 850,000 to 1,200,000 clones, around 74% of them appearing once. The sequenced sample was memory CD4+ T cells sorted from blood. Subset described: CD45RA-negative fraction. These receptors all come from a man aged 18-30 years in good health.

The V and J genes are TRBV5-4 and TRBJ1-6; tentatively, D is TRBD1 (5 bases). This CDR3 is 16 amino acids long. Trimming took off 1 base at V and 7 bases at J, with 15 bases between the two ends. Germline V gives CDR1 SGHNT, CDR2 YYREEE (reference sequence). Written as DNA, the CDR3 is TGTGCCAGCAGCTTGTTTCACGGGGCCGGGAATTCACCCCTCCACTTT. Its protein product is CASSLFHGAGNSPLHF.

This chain joins TRBV18 and TRBJ2-3; a possible D gene is TRBD1 (6 bases). CDR1 and CDR2 from the germline V gene are KGHSH and LQKENI. The CDR3 runs to 16 residues. Trimming stripped 1 base from V and 6 bases from J, with 17 bases between. The CDR3 reads CASSPRGGARRDTQYF. The CDR3 DNA follows: TGTGCCAGCTCACCACGTGGGGGCGCGAGAAGGGATACGCAGTATTTT. Full variable domain (rest looked up from reference TRBV18 and TRBJ2-3): NAGVMQNPRHLVRRRGQEARLRCSPMKGHSHVYWYRQLPEEGLKFMVYLQKENIIDESGMPKERFSAEFPKEGPSILRIQQVVRGDSAAYFCASSPRGGARRDTQYFGPGTRLTVL.

The chain links TRBV15 to TRBJ2-2; TRBD2 agrees at 8 bases. CDR1 and CDR2 (germline): LNHNV, YYDKDF (reference sequence). V shed 7 bases and J 2 bases; nucleotides not matched to a gene: 6. The CDR3 contains 15 residues. CDR3 region: CATKSGGQNTGELFF. CDR3 in DNA: TGTGCCACCAAGAGCGGGGGCCAAAACACCGGGGAGCTGTTTTTT.

V is TRBV18 and J is TRBJ2-5; D is perhaps TRBD2 (6 bases). Trimming pared 3 bases from V and 5 bases from J, leaving 19 bases between. The CDR3 consists of 16 residues. Germline CDR1 and CDR2: KGHSH and LQKENI. CDR3 coding DNA: TGTGCCAGCTCACCTCAACTAGCTGGAAGTATTGAGACCCAGTACTTC. Translating it yields CASSPQLAGSIETQYF.

In its sample, this clone was seen a few times. The chain recombines TRBV5-1 with TRBJ2-5, with TRBD2 matching over 13 bases. The CDR3 covers 16 residues. The ends lost 3 bases at V and 5 bases at J; junction bases unmatched: 7. Germline loops: CDR1 SGHRS, CDR2 YFSETQ. The CDR3 is CASSSGTSGTKETQYF. Here the CDR3 DNA reads TGCGCCAGCAGCTCAGGGACTAGCGGGACGAAGGAGACCCAGTACTTC.

The chain has TRBV5-1 and TRBJ2-7; D is perhaps TRBD1 or TRBD2 (5 bases each). The CDR3 has 13 amino acids. Germline V CDR1 and CDR2: SGHRS, YFSETQ. The V gene lost 8 bases and the J gene lost 0 bases, with 12 bases spanning the gap. The chain's CDR3 is CARRDAHSYEQYF. CDR3 sequence (DNA): TGCGCCAGAAGGGACGCCCACTCCTACGAGCAGTACTTC.